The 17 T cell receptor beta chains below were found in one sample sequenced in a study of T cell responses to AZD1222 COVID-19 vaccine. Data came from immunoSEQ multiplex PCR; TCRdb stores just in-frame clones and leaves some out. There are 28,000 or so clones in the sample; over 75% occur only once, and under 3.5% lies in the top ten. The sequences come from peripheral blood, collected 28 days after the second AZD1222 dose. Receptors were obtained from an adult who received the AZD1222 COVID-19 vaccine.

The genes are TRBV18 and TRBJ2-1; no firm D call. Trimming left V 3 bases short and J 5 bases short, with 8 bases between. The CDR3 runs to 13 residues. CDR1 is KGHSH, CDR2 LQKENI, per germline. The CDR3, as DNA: TGTGCCAGCTCACCCAGACTCAACAATGAGCAGTTCTTC. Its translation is CASSPRLNNEQFF.

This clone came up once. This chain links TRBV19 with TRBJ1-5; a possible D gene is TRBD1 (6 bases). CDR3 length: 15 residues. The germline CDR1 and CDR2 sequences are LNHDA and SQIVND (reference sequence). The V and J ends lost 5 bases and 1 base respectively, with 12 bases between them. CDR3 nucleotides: TGTGCCAGTAGTCCACAGGGCTTAAGCAATCAGCCCCAGCATTTT. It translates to CASSPQGLSNQPQHF.

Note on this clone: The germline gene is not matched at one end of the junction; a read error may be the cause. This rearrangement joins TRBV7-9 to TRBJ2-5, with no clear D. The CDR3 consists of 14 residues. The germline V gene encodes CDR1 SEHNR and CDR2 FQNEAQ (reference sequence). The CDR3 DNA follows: TGTGCCAGCAACTTAGGGCCCCAGACCGAGACCCAGTACTTC. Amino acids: CASNLGPQTETQYF.

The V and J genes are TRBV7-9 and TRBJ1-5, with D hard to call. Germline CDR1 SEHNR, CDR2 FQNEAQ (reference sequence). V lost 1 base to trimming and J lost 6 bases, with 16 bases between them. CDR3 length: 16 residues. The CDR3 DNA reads TGTGCCAGCAGCTTAGTAGGAGCGGGGTCGGGTCAGCCCCAGCATTTT. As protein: CASSLVGAGSGQPQHF. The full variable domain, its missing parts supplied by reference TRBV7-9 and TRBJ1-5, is DTGVSQNPRHKITKRGQNVTFRCDPISEHNRLYWYRQTLGQGPEFLTYFQNEAQLEKSRLLSDRFSAERPKGSFSTLEIQRTEQGDSAMYLCASSLVGAGSGQPQHFGDGTRLSIL.

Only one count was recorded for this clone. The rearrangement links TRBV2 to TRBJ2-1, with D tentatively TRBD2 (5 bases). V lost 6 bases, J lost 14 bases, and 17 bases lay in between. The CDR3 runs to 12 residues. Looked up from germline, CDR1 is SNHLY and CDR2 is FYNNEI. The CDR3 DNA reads TGTGCCAGCAGGGTAGTGGGAGCGAGGGAGTTCTTC. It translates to CASRVVGAREFF. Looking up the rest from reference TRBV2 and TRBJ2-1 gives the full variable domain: EPEVTQTPSHQVTQMGQEVILRCVPISNHLYFYWYRQILGQKVEFLVSFYNNEISEKSEIFDDQFSVERPDGSNFTLKIRSTKLEDSAMYFCASRVVGAREFFGPGTRLTVL.

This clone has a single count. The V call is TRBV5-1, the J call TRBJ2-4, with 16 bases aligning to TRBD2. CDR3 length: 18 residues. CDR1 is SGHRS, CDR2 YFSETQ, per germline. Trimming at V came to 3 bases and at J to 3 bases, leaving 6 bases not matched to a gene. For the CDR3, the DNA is TGCGCCAGCAGCTCCGGGACTAGCGGGGGGGCTGGCAAAAACATTCAGTACTTC. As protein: CASSSGTSGGAGKNIQYF.

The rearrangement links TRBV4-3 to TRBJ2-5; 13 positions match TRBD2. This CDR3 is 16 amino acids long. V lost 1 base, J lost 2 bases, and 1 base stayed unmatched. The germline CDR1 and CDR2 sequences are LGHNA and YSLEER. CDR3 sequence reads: CASSQGLAGGQETQYF. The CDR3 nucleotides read TGCGCCAGCAGCCAAGGACTAGCGGGGGGACAAGAGACCCAGTACTTC.

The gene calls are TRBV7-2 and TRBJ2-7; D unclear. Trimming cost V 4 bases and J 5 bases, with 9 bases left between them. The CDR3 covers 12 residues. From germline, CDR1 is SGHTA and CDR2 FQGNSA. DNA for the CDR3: TGTGCCAGCAGCTCCGGGCTCGACGAGCAGTACTTC. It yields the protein CASSSGLDEQYF.

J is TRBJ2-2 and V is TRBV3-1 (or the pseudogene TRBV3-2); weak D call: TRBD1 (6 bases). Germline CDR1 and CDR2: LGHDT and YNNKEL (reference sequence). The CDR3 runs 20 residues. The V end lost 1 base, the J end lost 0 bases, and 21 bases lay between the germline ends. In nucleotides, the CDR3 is TGTGCCAGCAGCCAAGTTCAGTCTGGGGGCCCAGTCACGAACACCGGGGAGCTGTTTTTT. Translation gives CASSQVQSGGPVTNTGELFF.

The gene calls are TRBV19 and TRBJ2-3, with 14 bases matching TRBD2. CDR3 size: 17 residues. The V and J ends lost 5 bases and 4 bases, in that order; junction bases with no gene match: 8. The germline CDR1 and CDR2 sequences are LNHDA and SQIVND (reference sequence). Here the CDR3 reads CASSGTSGGHSADTQYF. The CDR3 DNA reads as TGTGCCAGTAGTGGGACTAGCGGGGGCCACTCCGCAGATACGCAGTATTTT.

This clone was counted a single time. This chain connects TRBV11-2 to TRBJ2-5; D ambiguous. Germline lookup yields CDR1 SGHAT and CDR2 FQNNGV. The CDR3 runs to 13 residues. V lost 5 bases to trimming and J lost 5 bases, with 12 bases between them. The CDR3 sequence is CASSRSGLETQYF. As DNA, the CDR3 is TGTGCCAGCAGCCGATCGGGTCTGGAGACCCAGTACTTC.

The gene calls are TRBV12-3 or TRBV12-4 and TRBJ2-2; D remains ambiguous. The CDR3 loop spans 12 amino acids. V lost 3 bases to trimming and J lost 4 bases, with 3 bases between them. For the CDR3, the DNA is TGTGCCAGCAGTTTGGGCACCGGGGAGCTGTTTTTT. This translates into CASSLGTGELFF.

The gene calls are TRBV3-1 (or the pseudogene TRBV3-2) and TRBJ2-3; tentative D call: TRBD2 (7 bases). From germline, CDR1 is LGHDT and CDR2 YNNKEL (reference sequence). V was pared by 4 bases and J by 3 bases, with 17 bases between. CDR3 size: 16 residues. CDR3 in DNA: TGTGCCAGCAGCCCCGGTGGAGGGGGGGCAACAGATACGCAGTATTTT. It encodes CASSPGGGGATDTQYF.

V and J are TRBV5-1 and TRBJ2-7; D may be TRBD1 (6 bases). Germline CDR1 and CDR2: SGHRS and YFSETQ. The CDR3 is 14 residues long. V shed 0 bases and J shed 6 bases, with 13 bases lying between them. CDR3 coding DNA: TGCGCCAGCAGCTTGGGATGGGGGCCGGGCGAGCAGTACTTC. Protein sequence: CASSLGWGPGEQYF. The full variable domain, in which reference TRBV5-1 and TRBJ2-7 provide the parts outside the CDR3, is KAGVTQTPRYLIKTRGQQVTLSCSPISGHRSVSWYQQTPGQGLQFLFEYFSETQRNKGNFPGRFSGRQFSNSRSEMNVSTLELGDSALYLCASSLGWGPGEQYFGPGTRLTVT.

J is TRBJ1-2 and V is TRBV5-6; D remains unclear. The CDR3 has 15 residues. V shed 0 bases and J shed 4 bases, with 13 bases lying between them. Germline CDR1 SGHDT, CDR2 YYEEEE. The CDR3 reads CASSLALGRFYGYTF. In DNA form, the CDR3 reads TGTGCCAGCAGCTTGGCATTGGGCAGGTTCTATGGCTACACCTTC.

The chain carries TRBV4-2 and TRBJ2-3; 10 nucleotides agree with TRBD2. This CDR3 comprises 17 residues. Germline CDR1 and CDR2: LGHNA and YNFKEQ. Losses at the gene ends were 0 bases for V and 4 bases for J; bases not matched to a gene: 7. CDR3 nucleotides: TGTGCCAGCAGCCAAGATTTTAGCGGGGGGAACGCAGATACGCAGTATTTT. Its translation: CASSQDFSGGNADTQYF.

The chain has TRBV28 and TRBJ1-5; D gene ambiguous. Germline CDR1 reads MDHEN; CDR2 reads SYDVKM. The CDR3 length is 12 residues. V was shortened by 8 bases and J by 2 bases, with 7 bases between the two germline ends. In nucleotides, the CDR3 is TGTGCCAGCGGAACAGGCAATCAGCCCCAGCATTTT. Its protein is CASGTGNQPQHF.